These 25 T cell receptor beta chains share one sample of origin, sequenced in a study of cytomegalovirus exposure and HLA in healthy donors. The study ran its PCR with 60 Vbeta and 13 Jbeta primers. Using immunoSEQ multiplex PCR, the repertoire was profiled, and TCRdb retains in-frame clones only, with some absent. The sample shows about 180,000 clones, 70% to 90% of them seen only once. Specimen: PBMCs. The origin of the receptors is a male donor in good health and CMV-seronegative.

The chain carries TRBV27 and TRBJ2-3, with 9 nucleotides matching TRBD2. J lost 0 bases, V lost 5 bases, and 3 bases had no gene match. From germline, CDR1 is MNHEY and CDR2 SMNVEV (reference sequence). The CDR3 is 15 amino acids. CDR3 sequence: CASSVTSGSTDTQYF. In nucleotides, the CDR3 is TGTGCCAGCAGTGTCACTAGCGGGAGCACAGATACGCAGTATTTT.

The chain employs TRBV19 and TRBJ2-1; 9 bases match TRBD2. The junction had 2 bases not matched to a gene; V was cut back by 3 bases and J by 2 bases. The CDR3 runs 15 residues. In germline, CDR1 is LNHDA, CDR2 SQIVND (reference sequence). For the CDR3, the DNA is TGTGCCAGTAGTATTCTAGCGGGGACCTACAATGAGCAGTTCTTC. It translates to CASSILAGTYNEQFF.

This clone was detected once. The rearrangement joins TRBV5-4 to TRBJ1-1; 7 nucleotides agree with TRBD1. The length of the CDR3 is 13 residues. Unmatched junction bases numbered 10, after V lost 4 bases and J lost 10 bases. Germline-derived CDR1 and CDR2 are SGHNT and YYREEE (reference sequence). The CDR3 loop reads CASSLDRDRLAFF. CDR3 DNA: TGTGCCAGCAGCCTAGACAGGGACCGGTTAGCTTTCTTT.

The chain uses TRBV4-1 and TRBJ1-4, with 9 bases fitting TRBD1. Germline assignment: CDR1 MGHRA and CDR2 YSYEKL. With V trimmed by 4 bases and J by 7 bases, 10 bases remained unmatched. This CDR3 contains 16 residues. The CDR3 here is CASSRVLGTGSEKLFF. CDR3 nucleotide sequence: TGCGCCAGCAGCCGAGTTCTCGGGACAGGGTCTGAAAAACTGTTTTTT.

The chain combines TRBV7-9 with TRBJ2-4; 10 bases align to TRBD1. This CDR3 contains 16 residues. Germline V gene sequence: CDR1 SEHNR, CDR2 FQNEAQ (reference sequence). Germline trimming cut 5 bases from V and 0 bases from J; bases unmatched to any gene: 4. The CDR3 DNA reads as TGTGCCAGCAGCCCTGGGACAGGGGTAGCCAAAAACATTCAGTACTTC. Encoded protein: CASSPGTGVAKNIQYF.

This clone was seen once. The J gene is TRBJ2-7, the V gene TRBV4-2; D not certain. V was shortened by 0 bases and J by 6 bases, with 27 bases between the two germline ends. Germline V gene data show CDR1 as LGHNA and CDR2 as YNFKEQ. CDR3 length: 19 residues. The CDR3 reads CASSQDISERKLKTSEQYF. In nucleotides, the CDR3 is TGTGCCAGCAGCCAAGATATCAGCGAGCGAAAACTAAAGACCTCCGAGCAGTACTTC.

The chain combines TRBV5-6 with TRBJ2-7, with D possibly matching TRBD1 (7 bases). V lost 4 bases and J lost 0, with 20 bases in between. This CDR3 comprises 17 residues. CDR1 and CDR2 from the germline V gene are SGHDT and YYEEEE. CDR3 bases: TGTGCCAGCAGCCCCGGAGGCAGGGGGGCAAGCTCCTACGAGCAGTACTTC. Encoded protein: CASSPGGRGASSYEQYF.

Concerning this clone: This same CDR3 is encoded by further DNA sequences in the sample. The V call is TRBV6-6, the J call TRBJ2-3, with D perhaps TRBD2 (5 bases). This CDR3 comprises 14 residues. Trimming cost V 7 bases and J 0 bases, with 11 bases left between them. The germline V gene encodes CDR1 MNHNY and CDR2 SVGAGI (reference sequence). The CDR3 sequence: CASTSGISTDTQYF. CDR3 nucleotides: TGTGCCAGCACCTCGGGGATCAGCACAGATACGCAGTATTTT.

This clone has just a few counts. In DNA, the CDR3 is TGTGCCAGCAGCGTAGGTCCCGAGATAAACACTGAAGCTTTCTTT. Protein product: CASSVGPEINTEAFF. The rearrangement links TRBV9 to TRBJ1-1, with no clear D. The V end was cut by 0 bases, the J end by 2 bases, with 11 bases between. Germline values: CDR1 SGDLS, CDR2 YYNGEE. The CDR3 is 15 residues long.

This clone turned up a few times. The rearrangement joins TRBV9 to TRBJ1-2; 8 nucleotides align to TRBD1. V trimming: 1 base; J trimming: 3 bases; junction bases outside the gene matches: 2. From germline, CDR1 is SGDLS and CDR2 YYNGEE. There are 14 residues in the CDR3. DNA for the CDR3: TGTGCCAGCAGCGTATTGGGACAGGACTATGGCTACACCTTC. Its protein is CASSVLGQDYGYTF. The whole variable domain, remainder taken from reference TRBV9 and TRBJ1-2, is DSGVTQTPKHLITATGQRVTLRCSPRSGDLSVYWYQQSLDQGLQFLIQYYNGEERAKGNILERFSAQQFPDLHSELNLSSLELGDSALYFCASSVLGQDYGYTFGSGTRLTVV.

The CDR3 DNA reads TGTGCCAGCCAAACAGGGTCGAACACCGGGGAGCTGTTTTTT. Protein sequence: CASQTGSNTGELFF. This sequence joins TRBV6-4 and TRBJ2-2; a weak D match, TRBD1 (6 bases). V was clipped by 8 bases and J by 0 bases, with 10 bases between them. CDR1 is MRHNA and CDR2 is SNTAGT in the germline V gene. The CDR3 runs 14 residues.

The CDR3 region has the DNA TGTGCCAGCAGTTCCCCCTGGGCAGGGACAGATACGCAGTATTTT. Translated, it gives CASSSPWAGTDTQYF. This chain joins TRBV28 and TRBJ2-3, with D possibly matching TRBD1 (5 bases). The CDR3 consists of 15 residues. The V gene lost 4 bases and the J gene lost 3 bases, with 14 bases spanning the gap. Germline V gene data show CDR1 as MDHEN and CDR2 as SYDVKM.

CDR3 in amino acids: CASSSRGEQYF. The CDR3 nucleotides are TGTGCCAGCAGCTCCCGGGGCGAGCAGTACTTC. The chain joins TRBV7-9 to TRBJ2-7; D possibly corresponds to TRBD2 (5 bases). Germline CDR1 is SEHNR and CDR2 is FQNEAQ (reference sequence). V gave up 4 bases and J gave up 6 bases, with 7 bases separating them. This CDR3 has 11 amino acids. The full variable domain, with the rest looked up from reference TRBV7-9 and TRBJ2-7, is DTGVSQNPRHKITKRGQNVTFRCDPISEHNRLYWYRQTLGQGPEFLTYFQNEAQLEKSRLLSDRFSAERPKGSFSTLEIQRTEQGDSAMYLCASSSRGEQYFGPGTRLTVT.

V usage is TRBV7-6 and J usage is TRBJ2-7, with D possibly TRBD1 on 5 matching bases. CDR3 size: 11 residues. The V end lost 5 bases, the J end lost 4 bases, and 6 bases lay between the germline ends. The germline CDR1 and CDR2 sequences are SGHVS and FNYEAQ. In DNA form, the CDR3 reads TGTGCCAGCAGCAGGGGTTACGAGCAGTACTTC. Amino acids: CASSRGYEQYF.

This sequence joins TRBV29-1 and TRBJ2-3; D unclear. Germline CDR1 and CDR2: SQVTM and ANQGSEA. The CDR3 totals 14 residues. Trimming cost V 7 bases and J 6 bases, with 20 bases left between them. The CDR3 DNA reads as TGCAGCGCCGGCGGAGACCGAGTGTCGGATACGCAGTATTTT. Protein: CSAGGDRVSDTQYF.

V is TRBV1 and J is TRBJ2-7; TRBD2 is the table's D call and was not checked against the DNA. TRBV1 is marked as a pseudogene. CDR3 length: 14 amino acids. The CDR3 bases are TGCACCAGCAGCCAACGCAACGGAGACTACGAGCAGTACTTC. Protein: CTSSQRNGDYEQYF.

The V and J genes are TRBV19 and TRBJ1-2, with D possibly TRBD1 on 6 matching bases. The V end was cut by 6 bases, the J end by 2 bases, with 16 bases between. Germline V gives CDR1 LNHDA, CDR2 SQIVND (reference sequence). The CDR3 totals 15 residues. The CDR3 DNA reads as TGTGCCAGTAGGCTAGGACAGAACCGAAACTATGGCTACACCTTC. As protein: CASRLGQNRNYGYTF.

The chain employs TRBV5-1 and TRBJ2-7; 8 nucleotides line up with TRBD1. With 0 bases clipped from V and 4 bases from J, the junction kept 9 bases outside the gene matches. The germline V gene encodes CDR1 SGHRS and CDR2 YFSETQ. The CDR3 runs to 16 residues. CDR3 nucleotides: TGCGCCAGCAGCTTGGGACAGGGGAATTCCGCTTACGAGCAGTACTTC. It yields the protein CASSLGQGNSAYEQYF. Using reference TRBV5-1 and TRBJ2-7 for the parts outside the CDR3, the full variable domain is KAGVTQTPRYLIKTRGQQVTLSCSPISGHRSVSWYQQTPGQGLQFLFEYFSETQRNKGNFPGRFSGRQFSNSRSEMNVSTLELGDSALYLCASSLGQGNSAYEQYFGPGTRLTVT.

The V and J genes are TRBV6-6 and TRBJ2-7; 8 positions match TRBD2. Germline lookup yields CDR1 MNHNY and CDR2 SVGAGI (reference sequence). CDR3 length: 14 amino acids. Trimming removed 6 bases from V and 1 base from J; junction bases left unmatched: 5. The DNA of the CDR3 is TGTGCCAGCAGCCCACTAGCGGAATCCTACGAGCAGTACTTC. Translating it yields CASSPLAESYEQYF.

This sequence joins TRBV4-1 and TRBJ2-5; TRBD1 matches 7 bases. The CDR3 is 13 residues long. Losses at the gene ends were 6 bases for V and 3 bases for J; bases not matched to a gene: 4. The germline gives CDR1 MGHRA, CDR2 YSYEKL. The DNA for the CDR3 is TGCGCCAGCAGGCGAACAGGGGAAGAGACCCAGTACTTC. Its translation is CASRRTGEETQYF.

The V gene is TRBV6-5, the J gene TRBJ2-7; TRBD2 agrees at 10 bases. CDR3 size: 14 residues. Trimming at V came to 6 bases and at J to 3 bases, leaving 5 bases not matched to a gene. The V gene's germline CDR1 is MNHEY and CDR2 SVGAGI. CDR3 in amino acids: CASRPRTSGYEQYF. CDR3 nucleotides: TGTGCCAGCAGACCTCGGACTAGCGGCTACGAGCAGTACTTC.

The rearrangement links TRBV7-8 to TRBJ1-5; the D gene is possibly TRBD1 (5 bases). The CDR3 runs to 14 residues. The germline V gene has CDR1 SGHVS and CDR2 FQNEAQ. Trimming stripped 4 bases from V and 5 bases from J, with 12 bases between. CDR3: CASSWGSRDQPQHF. The CDR3, as DNA: TGTGCCAGCAGCTGGGGCTCCAGGGATCAGCCCCAGCATTTT.

The chain recombines TRBV28 with TRBJ2-1; 14 bases are shared with TRBD2. Germline trimming cut 6 bases from V and 9 bases from J; bases unmatched to any gene: 7. This CDR3 spans 15 amino acids. CDR1 MDHEN and CDR2 SYDVKM come from the germline V gene. This chain's CDR3 is CASSLGGLAGAEQFF. The CDR3 nucleotides read TGTGCCAGCAGCCTGGGGGGACTAGCGGGAGCTGAGCAGTTCTTC.

The chain couples TRBV30 to TRBJ2-1; 13 bases match TRBD2. CDR1 and CDR2 from the germline V gene are GTSNPN and SVGIG (reference sequence). With V trimmed by 6 bases and J by 0 bases, 5 bases remained unmatched. This CDR3 comprises 16 residues. In DNA form, the CDR3 reads TGTGCCTGCTTGACTAGCGGGGGGAGCTCCTACAATGAGCAGTTCTTC. It specifies CACLTSGGSSYNEQFF. Full variable domain (missing parts from reference TRBV30 and TRBJ2-1): SQTIHQWPATLVQPVGSPLSLECTVEGTSNPNLYWYRQAAGRGLQLLFYSVGIGQISSEVPQNLSASRPQDRQFILSSKKLLLSDSGFYLCACLTSGGSSYNEQFFGPGTRLTVL.

The J gene is TRBJ1-4, the V gene TRBV29-1, with D tentatively TRBD1 (6 bases). The CDR3 contains 12 residues. V lost 6 bases to trimming and J lost 5 bases, with 10 bases between them. Germline CDR1 and CDR2: SQVTM and ANQGSEA. The CDR3 DNA is TGCAGCGTGGGGGCCCGGAATGAAAAACTGTTTTTT. Translation: CSVGARNEKLFF.